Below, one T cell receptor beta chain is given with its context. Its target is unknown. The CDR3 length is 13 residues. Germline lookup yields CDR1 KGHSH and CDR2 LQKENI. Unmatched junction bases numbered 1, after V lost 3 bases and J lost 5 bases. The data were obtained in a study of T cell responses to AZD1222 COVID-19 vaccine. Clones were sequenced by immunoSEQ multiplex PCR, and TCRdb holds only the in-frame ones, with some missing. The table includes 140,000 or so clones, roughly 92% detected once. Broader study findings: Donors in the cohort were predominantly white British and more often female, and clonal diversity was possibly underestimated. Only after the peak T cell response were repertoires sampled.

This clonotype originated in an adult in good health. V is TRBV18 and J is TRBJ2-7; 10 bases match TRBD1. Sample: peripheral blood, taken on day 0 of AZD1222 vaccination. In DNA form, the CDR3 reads TGTGCCAGCTCACCGGACAGGGGGAACGAGCAGTACTTC. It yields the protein CASSPDRGNEQYF.